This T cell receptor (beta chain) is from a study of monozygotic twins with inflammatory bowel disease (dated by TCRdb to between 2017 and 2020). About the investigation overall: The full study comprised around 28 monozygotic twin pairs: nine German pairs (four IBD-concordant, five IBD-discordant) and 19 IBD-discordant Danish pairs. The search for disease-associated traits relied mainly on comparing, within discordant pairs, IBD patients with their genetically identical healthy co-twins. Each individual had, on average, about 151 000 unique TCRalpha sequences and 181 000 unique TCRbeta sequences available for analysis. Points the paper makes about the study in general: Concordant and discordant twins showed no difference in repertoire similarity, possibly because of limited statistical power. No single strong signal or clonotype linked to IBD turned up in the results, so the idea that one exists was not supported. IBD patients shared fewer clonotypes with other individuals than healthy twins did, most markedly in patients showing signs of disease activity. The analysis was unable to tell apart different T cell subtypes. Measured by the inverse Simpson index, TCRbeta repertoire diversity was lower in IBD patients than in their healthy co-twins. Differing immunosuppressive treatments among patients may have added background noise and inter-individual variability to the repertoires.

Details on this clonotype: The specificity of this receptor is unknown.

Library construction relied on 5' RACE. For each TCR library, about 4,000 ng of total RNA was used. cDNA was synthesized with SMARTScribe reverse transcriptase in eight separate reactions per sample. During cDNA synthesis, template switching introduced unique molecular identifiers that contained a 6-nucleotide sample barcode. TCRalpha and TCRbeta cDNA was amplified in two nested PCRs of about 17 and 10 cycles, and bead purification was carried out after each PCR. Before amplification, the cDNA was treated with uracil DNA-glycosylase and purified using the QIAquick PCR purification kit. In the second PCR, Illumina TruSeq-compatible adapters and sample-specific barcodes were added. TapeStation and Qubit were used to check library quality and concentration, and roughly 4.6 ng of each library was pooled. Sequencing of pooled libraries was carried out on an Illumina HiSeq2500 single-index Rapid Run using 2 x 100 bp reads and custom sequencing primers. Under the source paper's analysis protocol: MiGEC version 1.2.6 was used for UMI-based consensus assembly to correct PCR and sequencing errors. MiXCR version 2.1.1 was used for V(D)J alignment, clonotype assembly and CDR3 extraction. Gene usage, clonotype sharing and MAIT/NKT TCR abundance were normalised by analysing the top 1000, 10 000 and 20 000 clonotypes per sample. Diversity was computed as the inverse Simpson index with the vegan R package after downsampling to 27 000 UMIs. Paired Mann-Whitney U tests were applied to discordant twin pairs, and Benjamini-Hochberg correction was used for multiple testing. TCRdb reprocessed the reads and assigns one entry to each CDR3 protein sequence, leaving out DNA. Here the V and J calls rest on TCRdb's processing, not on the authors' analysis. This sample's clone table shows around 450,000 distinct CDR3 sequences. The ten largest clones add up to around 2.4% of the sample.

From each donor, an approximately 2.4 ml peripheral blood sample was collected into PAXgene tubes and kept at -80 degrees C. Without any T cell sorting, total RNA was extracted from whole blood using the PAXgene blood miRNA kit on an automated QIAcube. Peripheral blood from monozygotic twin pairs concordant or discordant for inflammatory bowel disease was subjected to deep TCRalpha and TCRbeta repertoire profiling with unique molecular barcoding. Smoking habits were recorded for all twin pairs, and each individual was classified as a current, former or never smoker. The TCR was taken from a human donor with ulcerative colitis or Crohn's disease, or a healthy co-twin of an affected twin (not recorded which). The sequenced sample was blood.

The CDR3 protein: CASSLAEGYGGLAKNIQYF. Recombination connected TRBV5-4 to TRBJ2-4. The CDR3 sequence holds 19 residues, the cysteine and phenylalanine included. This entry has no DNA. The germline V gene (reference sequence) specifies SGHNT as CDR1 and YYREEE as CDR2.